This passage covers 31 T cell receptor beta chains from one sample sequenced in a study of response to subunit inactivated influenza vaccine. TCRdb re-analysed the RT-PCR reads in MiXCR, keeping a single row per CDR3 protein. The sample carries a few hundred thousand distinct CDR3 sequences, approximately 10% recorded once. These records were also assigned to another study, of T cells expressing NK-cell markers. Per that study: TCR beta libraries carry UMIs added by 5'RACE template switching.

Material: PBMCs from blood, obtained on the day of vaccination. These receptors were taken from a man aged 45 to 65 who received an inactivated influenza vaccine.

This clonotype came up many times. The chain recombines TRBV29-1 with TRBJ2-7, with TRBD2 matching over 7 bases. The CDR3 runs 12 residues. From germline, CDR1 is SQVTM and CDR2 ANQGSEA. V was clipped by 4 bases and J by 2 bases; unmatched bases: 2. The CDR3 sequence is CSVGEGPYEQYF. CDR3 coding DNA: TGCAGCGTTGGGGAGGGGCCCTACGAGCAGTACTTC.

The V call is TRBV7-6, the J call TRBJ2-1; D call uncertain. Trimming shortened V by 5 bases and J by 3 bases, and 11 bases separated the two germline ends. There are 14 residues in the CDR3. Germline lookup yields CDR1 SGHVS and CDR2 FNYEAQ. CDR3 region: CASSPQESYNEQFF. CDR3 in DNA: TGTGCCAGCAGCCCCCAAGAAAGCTACAATGAGCAGTTCTTC.

The chain has TRBV21-1 and TRBJ2-1; the table's TRBD2 call for D was not verified on the DNA. TRBV21-1 is noted as a pseudogene. The CDR3 runs to 14 residues. The CDR3 reads CASRGGGVYNEQFF. Written as DNA, the CDR3 is TGTGCCAGCAGGGGAGGGGGAGTCTACAATGAGCAGTTCTTC.

This clonotype showed up many times. The chain is built from TRBV5-1 and TRBJ2-5; TRBD2 is a possible D gene (6 bases). This CDR3 has 16 residues. The V gene lost 4 bases and the J gene lost 0 bases, with 16 bases spanning the gap. From germline, CDR1 is SGHRS and CDR2 YFSETQ. In DNA, the CDR3 is TGCGCCAGCAGCCCCGGAGGGCGGTGGGACCAAGAGACCCAGTACTTC. It encodes CASSPGGRWDQETQYF.

At least ten counts were recorded for this clonotype. This sequence joins TRBV24-1 and TRBJ2-4; a weak D match, TRBD1 (5 bases). The V end lost 3 bases, the J end lost 4 bases, and 6 bases lay between the germline ends. This CDR3 comprises 13 residues. The germline CDR1 and CDR2 sequences are KGHDR and SFDVKD. CDR3 sequence (DNA): TGTGCCACCAGTGATGGGGCGAAAAACATTCAGTACTTC. Translation gives CATSDGAKNIQYF.

Many counts were recorded for this clonotype. The V and J genes are TRBV24-1 and TRBJ2-3; D remains unclear. The CDR3 runs 11 residues. V was clipped by 6 bases and J by 3 bases, with 3 bases between them. Looked up from germline, CDR1 is KGHDR and CDR2 is SFDVKD. CDR3: CATSTTDTQYF. The CDR3 DNA reads as TGTGCCACCAGTACGACAGATACGCAGTATTTT.

This clonotype was detected only a few times. The chain carries TRBV28 and TRBJ1-1, with 8 bases identical to TRBD1. Germline CDR1 is MDHEN and CDR2 is SYDVKM. The CDR3 has 16 amino acids. The J segment lost 5 bases and the V segment lost 1 base, leaving 9 bases of the junction unmatched. The CDR3 here is CASSLFQGARQTEAFF. CDR3 nucleotides: TGTGCCAGCAGTTTATTCCAGGGGGCGAGGCAAACTGAAGCTTTCTTT.

This clonotype was recorded a few times. The chain uses TRBV5-1 and TRBJ2-2; 11 nucleotides align to TRBD2. The V gene end was trimmed by 2 bases and the J gene end by 1 base; junction bases not matched to a gene: 1. The CDR3 runs to 16 residues. In germline, CDR1 is SGHRS, CDR2 YFSETQ. CDR3 amino acids: CASSFSGRVNTGELFF. Here the CDR3 DNA reads TGCGCCAGCAGCTTTAGCGGGAGGGTGAACACCGGGGAGCTGTTTTTT.

This clonotype was recorded a few times. The genes are TRBV20-1 and TRBJ2-3; 12 bases line up with TRBD2. V gave up 6 bases and J gave up 0 bases; unmatched junction bases: 10. Germline CDR1 DFQATT, CDR2 SNEGSKA (reference sequence). This CDR3 is 17 amino acids long. CDR3 protein: CSALRTSGNSSTDTQYF. CDR3 DNA sequence: TGCAGTGCCCTCCGGACTAGCGGGAACAGTAGCACAGATACGCAGTATTTT.

This clonotype was counted only a few times. This chain links TRBV28 with TRBJ2-1; 7 positions match TRBD1. This CDR3 contains 16 residues. From germline, CDR1 is MDHEN and CDR2 SYDVKM. V trimming: 5 bases; J trimming: 1 base; junction bases outside the gene matches: 8. The CDR3 DNA is TGTGCCAGCAGTGGCCGGGACAGTCAATCCTACAATGAGCAGTTCTTC. This sequence encodes CASSGRDSQSYNEQFF.

This clonotype has more than one count but fewer than ten. The chain carries TRBV12-3 or TRBV12-4 and TRBJ1-1; D uncertain. With 3 bases removed from V and 2 bases from J, the gap between germline ends came to 7 bases. The CDR3 sequence is 13 residues long. The CDR3 sequence is CASSLPANTEAFF. DNA for the CDR3: TGTGCCAGCAGTTTGCCCGCAAACACTGAAGCTTTCTTT.

The rearrangement links TRBV20-1 to TRBJ2-7; the D is unclear. CDR1 is DFQATT, CDR2 SNEGSKA, per germline (reference sequence). V was clipped by 2 bases and J by 4 bases, with 12 bases between them. The CDR3 extends over 13 amino acids. In DNA form, the CDR3 reads TGCAGTGCTAGATCGGCAGACAAATACGAGCAGTACTTC. As protein: CSARSADKYEQYF.

The chain combines TRBV5-8 with TRBJ2-3; D possibly matches TRBD1 or TRBD2 (5 bases each). V gave up 4 bases and J gave up 4 bases, with 16 bases separating them. Germline lookup yields CDR1 SGHTS and CDR2 YDEGEE. The CDR3 totals 15 residues. CDR3 DNA sequence: TGTGCCAGCAGCCGAGGGACGGGTATGCCAGATACGCAGTATTTT. Its protein product is CASSRGTGMPDTQYF.

V and J are TRBV19 and TRBJ2-3; D not certain. The germline V gene encodes CDR1 LNHDA and CDR2 SQIVND (reference sequence). V shed 4 bases and J shed 0 bases, with 5 bases lying between them. The CDR3 loop spans 13 amino acids. CDR3 coding DNA: TGTGCCAGTAGTACCGTAAGCACAGATACGCAGTATTTT. Translation gives CASSTVSTDTQYF. Full variable domain (missing parts from reference TRBV19 and TRBJ2-3): DGGITQSPKYLFRKEGQNVTLSCEQNLNHDAMYWYRQDPGQGLRLIYYSQIVNDFQKGDIAEGYSVSREKKESFPLTVTSAQKNPTAFYLCASSTVSTDTQYFGPGTRLTVL.

This clonotype has a handful of counts. The chain has TRBV6-5 and TRBJ1-1; tentative D call: TRBD1 (5 bases). CDR3 size: 15 residues. V shed 0 bases and J shed 5 bases, with 13 bases lying between them. Germline values: CDR1 MNHEY, CDR2 SVGAGI. The CDR3 DNA sequence: TGTGCCAGCAGTTACTCTATCCGCGGGGGGACTGAAGCTTTCTTT. This encodes CASSYSIRGGTEAFF.

This clonotype occurred a few times. The rearrangement links TRBV5-1 to TRBJ2-1; TRBD2 is a possible D gene (5 bases). This CDR3 has 16 residues. The V end was cut by 0 bases, the J end by 2 bases, with 12 bases between. Per germline, CDR1 SGHRS and CDR2 YFSETQ. CDR3 in amino acids: CASSLDGPGAYNEQFF. CDR3 DNA: TGCGCCAGCAGCTTGGACGGACCCGGGGCCTACAATGAGCAGTTCTTC.

This clonotype appeared a few times. The J gene is TRBJ2-1, the V gene TRBV6-2 or TRBV6-3; tentatively, D is TRBD1 or TRBD2 (5 bases each). Germline CDR1 is MNHEY and CDR2 is SVGEGT. CDR3 length: 15 residues. Deletions cut 6 bases from V and 4 bases from J, with 16 bases between. CDR3 protein: CASRPFAGGYNEQFF. CDR3 bases: TGTGCCAGCAGGCCGTTTGCTGGGGGATACAATGAGCAGTTCTTC.

The sample holds many counts of this clonotype. The V call is TRBV3-1, the J call TRBJ2-5; the D is unclear. From germline, CDR1 is LGHDT and CDR2 YNNKEL (reference sequence). The CDR3 sequence is 12 residues long. V gave up 2 bases and J gave up 10 bases, with 11 bases separating them. DNA of the CDR3: TGTGCCAGCAGCCAAATTACGGTGGGCCAGTACTTC. Translated: CASSQITVGQYF.

The rearrangement uses TRBV15 and TRBJ2-5; TRBD1 aligns across 7 bases. The germline CDR1 and CDR2 sequences are LNHNV and YYDKDF (reference sequence). After removal of 5 bases from V and 5 bases from J, the junction contained 8 bases not matched to a gene. This CDR3 comprises 14 residues. CDR3 bases: TGTGCCACCAGCCACCGACAGGGTGGGGAGACCCAGTACTTC. It yields the protein CATSHRQGGETQYF.

In this sample, this clonotype turned up a few times. This chain links TRBV7-8 with TRBJ2-1; D gene unclear. This CDR3 has 15 residues. Germline V gene lookup returns CDR1 SGHVS and CDR2 FQNEAQ. V was trimmed by 5 bases and J by 0 bases, leaving 11 bases between them. The CDR3 is CASSQTFSSYNEQFF. The CDR3 DNA sequence: TGTGCCAGCAGCCAAACTTTCAGCTCCTACAATGAGCAGTTCTTC.

This clonotype was counted between two and nine times. The chain recombines TRBV2 with TRBJ2-1; 9 bases are a match to TRBD1. This CDR3 comprises 15 residues. V shed 6 bases, J shed 0 bases, and the junction held 3 bases outside the gene matches. The germline V gene encodes CDR1 SNHLY and CDR2 FYNNEI. The CDR3 region has the DNA TGTGCCAGCAGAGCGGACAGGGGCTCCTACAATGAGCAGTTCTTC. Translating it yields CASRADRGSYNEQFF.

V and J are TRBV11-2 and TRBJ2-5, with D hard to call. The length of the CDR3 is 15 residues. CDR1 and CDR2 (germline): SGHAT, FQNNGV. Deletions cut 0 bases from V and 1 base from J, with 9 bases between. CDR3 DNA sequence: TGTGCCAGCAGCTTAGATAGGCCCAGCCAAGAGACCCAGTACTTC. Its translation is CASSLDRPSQETQYF.

A few counts support this clonotype. The V and J genes are TRBV19 and TRBJ2-1; TRBD2 aligns across 14 bases. V gave up 5 bases and J gave up 8 bases; unmatched junction bases: 14. From germline, CDR1 is LNHDA and CDR2 SQIVND (reference sequence). CDR3 size: 18 residues. CDR3 sequence: CASSWGLAGERWWDEQFF. Here the CDR3 DNA reads TGTGCCAGTAGTTGGGGACTAGCGGGAGAACGTTGGTGGGATGAGCAGTTCTTC.

The chain joins TRBV4-1 to TRBJ2-1; D ambiguous. This CDR3 is built from 17 residues. Trimming removed 4 bases from V and 0 bases from J, with 16 bases in between. Per the germline V gene, CDR1 is MGHRA and CDR2 is YSYEKL. Here the CDR3 DNA reads TGCGCCAGCAGCCGGTTTGACGACCTAAGCTCCTACAATGAGCAGTTCTTC. This translates into CASSRFDDLSSYNEQFF.

This clonotype occurred a few times. The chain combines TRBV6-5 with TRBJ2-5, with 9 bases aligning to TRBD1. The CDR3 runs to 12 residues. CDR1 MNHEY and CDR2 SVGAGI come from the germline V gene. V was pared by 10 bases and J by 2 bases, with 2 bases of the junction left unmatched. Here the CDR3 reads CAIGTGQETQYF. In DNA, the CDR3 is TGTGCCATCGGGACAGGGCAAGAGACCCAGTACTTC.

This clonotype has just a few counts. The CDR3 loop is CASSATSGSDEQFF. CDR3 coding DNA: TGTGCCAGCAGCGCGACTAGCGGGAGTGATGAGCAGTTCTTC. The chain has TRBV7-3 and TRBJ2-1; 12 bases line up with TRBD2. Looked up from germline, CDR1 is SGHTA and CDR2 is FQGTGA. After removal of 5 bases from V and 8 bases from J, the junction contained 4 bases not matched to a gene. The CDR3 consists of 14 residues.

This clonotype has a handful of counts. The chain joins TRBV6-2 or TRBV6-3 to TRBJ1-2; D is uncertain. The length of the CDR3 is 12 residues. Between the trimmed V and J ends, which lost 11 bases and 8 bases, there was a span of 18 bases. Germline CDR1 MNHEY, CDR2 SVGEGT. CDR3 DNA sequence: TGTGCCGTCGGTCTTTCCTCGGTCGGCTACACCTTC. Translation: CAVGLSSVGYTF.

The chain uses TRBV5-6 and TRBJ1-4, with a possible D match to TRBD1 (6 bases). The CDR3 loop spans 15 amino acids. The germline V gene has CDR1 SGHDT and CDR2 YYEEEE. Between the trimmed V and J ends, which lost 3 bases and 3 bases, there was a span of 12 bases. CDR3 residues: CASSSTGSANEKLFF. CDR3 bases: TGTGCCAGCAGCTCGACAGGCTCCGCTAATGAAAAACTGTTTTTT.

The rearrangement joins TRBV28 to TRBJ2-1; 10 bases match TRBD1. Germline V gene data show CDR1 as MDHEN and CDR2 as SYDVKM. CDR3 length: 16 amino acids. Unmatched junction bases numbered 16, after V lost 8 bases and J lost 9 bases. CDR3 in DNA: TGTGCCAGCGGTGAATTCCGGGACAGGGGTTTCGGTGAGCAGTTCTTC. Amino acid sequence: CASGEFRDRGFGEQFF.

The chain couples TRBV9 to TRBJ1-6; D gene ambiguous. The CDR3 is made up of 15 amino acids. The V and J ends lost 1 base and 5 bases respectively, with 10 bases between them. Germline V gene data show CDR1 as SGDLS and CDR2 as YYNGEE. In DNA form, the CDR3 reads TGTGCCAGCAGCGTACGGGCAGCCAATAATTCACCCCTCCACTTT. This translates into CASSVRAANNSPLHF.

This clonotype was found a few times. The chain has TRBV5-1 and TRBJ1-6; D unresolved. V lost 4 bases and J 6 bases, leaving 8 bases between the germline ends. The CDR3 covers 13 residues. Germline CDR1 SGHRS, CDR2 YFSETQ. The DNA of the CDR3 is TGCGCCAGCAGCGGTGAGCTTAATTCACCCCTCCACTTT. This encodes CASSGELNSPLHF.